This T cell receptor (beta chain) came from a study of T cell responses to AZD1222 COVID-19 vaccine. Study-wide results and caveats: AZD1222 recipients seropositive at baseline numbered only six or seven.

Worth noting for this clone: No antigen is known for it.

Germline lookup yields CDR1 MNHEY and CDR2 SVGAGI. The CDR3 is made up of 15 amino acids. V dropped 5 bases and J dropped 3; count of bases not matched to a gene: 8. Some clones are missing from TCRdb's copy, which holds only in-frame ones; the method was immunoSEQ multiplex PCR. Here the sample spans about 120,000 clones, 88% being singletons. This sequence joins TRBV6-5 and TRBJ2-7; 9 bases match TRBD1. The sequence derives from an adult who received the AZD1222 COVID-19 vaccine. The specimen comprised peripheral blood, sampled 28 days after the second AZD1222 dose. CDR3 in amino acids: CASSPAGTGLYEQYF. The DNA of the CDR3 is TGTGCCAGCAGTCCTGCCGGGACAGGGCTCTACGAGCAGTACTTC.